This T cell receptor beta chain was sequenced during a study of blood T cell repertoires in COVID-19. Study at large: The United States, Italy and Spain were the sources of the acute and convalescent COVID-19 samples. T cells, B-cell-depleted T cells, or PBMCs provided the cDNA or gDNA that served as material.

The authors' processing: Reference gene primer amplification gave nucleated cell count estimates. Sequencing was performed with immunoSEQ multiplex PCR; in TCRdb, only in-frame clones are kept and a portion is missing. For V, J and clone size, that table is used; D and trimming come from the DNA. The data contain 90,000 to 150,000 clones, over 75% of them singletons. CDR1 is LNHNV, CDR2 YYDKDF, per germline (reference sequence). The ends lost 6 bases at V and 4 bases at J; junction bases unmatched: 5. This CDR3 is 13 amino acids long. This chain joins TRBV15 and TRBJ2-5, with 7 nucleotides matching TRBD1. The material sequenced was peripheral blood. The sequence was obtained from a man older than 75 with acute or convalescent COVID-19. The DNA of the CDR3 is TGTGCCACCAGGGGGCCAGGGGGAGAGACCCAGTACTTC. This gives the protein CATRGPGGETQYF.